A single sample gave rise to the 32 T cell receptor beta chains below, sequenced in a study of vaccination and CD4 T cells after COVID-19. Cultured CD4+ T cell DNA was sequenced using the Oncomine TCR Beta short-read assay. In TCRdb, the PCR reads were re-called with MiXCR into one record per CDR3 protein. The repertoire holds roughly 7,700 distinct CDR3 sequences, with 50% to 65% as singletons. These receptors have no identified antigens. The treatment: roughly ten-day PBMC culture with coronavirus spike peptide pools or control peptides (ViraFEST assay). The collection of CD4+ T cells from the unexposed donor took place before the COVID-19 pandemic (2011-2018). Sequenced material: CD4+ T cells from blood, cultured in vitro. The receptor source for this set is a human donor in good health.

This chain links TRBV15 with TRBJ2-2; D is possibly TRBD1 (6 bases). Trimming took off 1 base at V and 0 bases at J, with 9 bases between the two ends. The CDR3 has 16 amino acids. Per germline, CDR1 LNHNV and CDR2 YYDKDF (reference sequence). CDR3 nucleotides: TGTGCCACCAGCAGAGGCGACAGGCCGAACACCGGGGAGCTGTTTTTT. It translates to CATSRGDRPNTGELFF.

This clonotype was observed a handful of times. This CDR3 is CASSQDGGRSTEAFF. The CDR3 DNA sequence: TGCGCCAGCAGCCAAGATGGGGGGCGAAGCACTGAAGCTTTCTTT. V usage is TRBV4-3 and J usage is TRBJ1-1, with a tentative D call TRBD1 (6 bases). The CDR3 has 15 residues. Per the germline V gene, CDR1 is LGHNA and CDR2 is YSLEER. V was trimmed by 0 bases and J by 4 bases, leaving 12 bases between them.

V and J are TRBV6-1 and TRBJ2-1, with TRBD2 as a possible D gene (6 bases). Trimming cost V 8 bases and J 0 bases, with 23 bases left between them. Germline CDR1 and CDR2: MNHNS and SASEGT. This CDR3 comprises 18 residues. CDR3 region: CASVIQSGPMSSYNEQFF. CDR3 nucleotides: TGTGCCAGCGTGATTCAAAGCGGGCCCATGAGCTCCTACAATGAGCAGTTCTTC.

This clonotype was detected a few times. V is TRBV24-1 and J is TRBJ1-5, with TRBD1 identical over 7 bases. This CDR3 comprises 16 residues. CDR1 KGHDR and CDR2 SFDVKD come from the germline V gene. The V segment lost 3 bases and the J segment 7 bases; nucleotides outside the gene matches: 11. CDR3 sequence (DNA): TGTGCCACCAGTGATGGTACAGGGGCGGTGGGGCAGCCCCAGCATTTT. Translation: CATSDGTGAVGQPQHF.

The chain joins TRBV6-5 to TRBJ2-7; weak D call: TRBD1 (6 bases). CDR1 and CDR2 from the germline V gene are MNHEY and SVGAGI. With 0 bases removed from V and 0 bases from J, the gap between germline ends came to 9 bases. CDR3 length: 15 amino acids. This CDR3 is CASSYSTGRSYEQYF. The DNA of the CDR3 is TGTGCCAGCAGTTACTCGACAGGACGCTCCTACGAGCAGTACTTC.

The sample holds a few counts of this clonotype. The gene calls are TRBV2 and TRBJ1-2; D gene uncertain. CDR3 size: 8 residues. V lost 4 bases to trimming and J lost 9 bases, with 0 bases between them. Germline CDR1 is SNHLY and CDR2 is FYNNEI. CDR3: CASSGYTF. The CDR3 nucleotides are TGTGCCAGCAGTGGCTACACCTTC.

On this clonotype itself: At one boundary the junction diverges from the germline segment, which might be a read error. V gene TRBV2 combines with J gene TRBJ1-2, with D unresolved. The CDR3 spans 11 residues. CDR1 and CDR2 from the germline V gene are SNHLY and FYNNEI. CDR3 DNA sequence: TGTGCCAGCAGTGATGGTGGAGCTATTTACTTC. Its protein product is CASSDGGAIYF.

The rearrangement links TRBV6-5 to TRBJ2-3; D is unclear. The V and J ends lost 0 bases and 2 bases respectively, with 9 bases between them. This CDR3 is 15 amino acids long. The germline CDR1 and CDR2 sequences are MNHEY and SVGAGI. CDR3 bases: TGTGCCAGCAGTTACTCTAACAGACCCACAGATACGCAGTATTTT. This translates into CASSYSNRPTDTQYF.

This chain connects TRBV7-2 to TRBJ2-7, with D maybe TRBD1 (6 bases). The V end was cut by 0 bases, the J end by 2 bases, with 14 bases between. The CDR3 totals 16 residues. From germline, CDR1 is SGHTA and CDR2 FQGNSA. The CDR3 nucleotides read TGTGCCAGCAGCTTAGCTCCCCCAGGGGCCGCCTACGAGCAGTACTTC. Translating it yields CASSLAPPGAAYEQYF.

This chain links TRBV12-3 or TRBV12-4 with TRBJ2-7, with D maybe TRBD2 (5 bases). The V end was cut by 3 bases, the J end by 2 bases, with 11 bases between. This CDR3 is built from 14 residues. CDR3 region: CASSFGGTAYEQYF. The CDR3 DNA follows: TGTGCCAGCAGTTTTGGAGGCACGGCCTACGAGCAGTACTTC.

This clonotype was observed a handful of times. The germline gene is not matched at one end of the junction; a read error may be the cause. The chain is built from TRBV20-1 and TRBJ2-1, with a tentative D call TRBD1 (5 bases). The CDR3 is 14 residues long. Germline V gene data show CDR1 as DFQATT and CDR2 as SNEGSKA (reference sequence). The CDR3 nucleotides read TGCAGTGCGAATGTGGAAGGGGCGTACAGTGAGCAGTTCTTC. As protein: CSANVEGAYSEQFF.

Only a few counts were recorded for this clonotype. This chain joins TRBV20-1 and TRBJ2-7; D is perhaps TRBD2 (6 bases). V was shortened by 1 base and J by 4 bases, with 23 bases between the two germline ends. This CDR3 has 17 amino acids. CDR1 is DFQATT, CDR2 SNEGSKA, per germline (reference sequence). This CDR3 reads CSARGPGLPGEGYEQYF. The DNA of the CDR3 is TGCAGTGCTAGAGGTCCCGGACTCCCGGGGGAAGGATACGAGCAGTACTTC.

This chain connects TRBV5-8 to TRBJ1-2; weak D call: TRBD1 (5 bases). This CDR3 is 14 amino acids long. Trimming cost V 4 bases and J 7 bases, with 17 bases left between them. Germline V lookup: CDR1 SGHTS, CDR2 YDEGEE. The CDR3 DNA reads as TGTGCCAGCAGCCAAAAGACAGTCCTCGGTGGCTACACCTTC. It codes for CASSQKTVLGGYTF. The full variable domain, rest sourced from reference TRBV5-8 and TRBJ1-2, is EAGVTQSPTHLIKTRGQQATLRCSPISGHTSVYWYQQALGLGLQFLLWYDEGEERNRGNFPPRFSGRQFPNYSSELNVNALELEDSALYLCASSQKTVLGGYTFGSGTRLTVV.

The J gene is TRBJ2-1, the V gene TRBV2, with D unclear. Between the trimmed V and J ends, which lost 2 bases and 6 bases, there was a span of 8 bases. CDR1 and CDR2 (germline): SNHLY, FYNNEI. The CDR3 length is 13 residues. CDR3: CASSERSVNEQFF. The CDR3 coding sequence is TGTGCCAGCAGTGAACGGTCAGTCAATGAGCAGTTCTTC.

This clonotype has just a few counts. The chain joins TRBV19 to TRBJ1-1; D is perhaps TRBD1 (6 bases). Deletions cut 0 bases from V and 5 bases from J, with 13 bases between. From germline, CDR1 is LNHDA and CDR2 SQIVND (reference sequence). The CDR3 spans 15 residues. The CDR3 DNA follows: TGTGCCAGTAGTATAGATCTCGGGGGCGGAACTGAAGCTTTCTTT. It encodes CASSIDLGGGTEAFF.

The chain joins TRBV7-6 to TRBJ2-1; possibly TRBD1 for D (6 bases). CDR1 is SGHVS and CDR2 is FNYEAQ in the germline V gene. V lost 7 bases, J lost 2 bases, and 12 bases lay in between. The CDR3 contains 14 residues. The CDR3 spells CASKPGQTYNEQFF. As DNA, the CDR3 is TGTGCCAGCAAACCGGGACAAACCTACAATGAGCAGTTCTTC.

The rearrangement joins TRBV20-1 to TRBJ1-4; 7 bases are shared with TRBD1. With 4 bases clipped from V and 3 bases from J, the junction kept 8 bases outside the gene matches. The CDR3 has 15 amino acids. From germline, CDR1 is DFQATT and CDR2 SNEGSKA (reference sequence). CDR3 in DNA: TGCAGTGCTATCGACGCCGGGACAGCTAATGAAAAACTGTTTTTT. Translating gives CSAIDAGTANEKLFF.

This clonotype has more than one count but fewer than ten. The gene calls are TRBV25-1 and TRBJ1-1; D gene unclear. Germline V gene sequence: CDR1 MGHDK, CDR2 SYGVNS. This CDR3 comprises 12 residues. Trimming removed 3 bases from V and 9 bases from J, with 11 bases in between. The CDR3 coding sequence is TGTGCCAGCAGTGAGGGAAGCAGAAAAGCTTTCTTT. As protein: CASSEGSRKAFF.

In its sample, this clonotype was seen a few times. The chain recombines TRBV6-5 with TRBJ1-6; TRBD1 aligns across 7 bases. V lost 2 bases and J lost 0; bases outside the gene matches: 7. CDR3 length equals 18 residues. The germline V gene encodes CDR1 MNHEY and CDR2 SVGAGI. CDR3 DNA: TGTGCCAGCAGTTACCTTAGGACAGGCGACTCCTATAATTCACCCCTCCACTTT. It is translated as CASSYLRTGDSYNSPLHF.

The gene calls are TRBV19 and TRBJ1-1; maybe TRBD1 (5 bases). The germline CDR1 and CDR2 sequences are LNHDA and SQIVND (reference sequence). V was pared by 0 bases and J by 8 bases, with 10 bases between. This CDR3 comprises 13 residues. For the CDR3, the DNA is TGTGCCAGTAGTATAGACGGGGGAGAAGAAGCTTTCTTT. It specifies CASSIDGGEEAFF.

V and J are TRBV20-1 and TRBJ1-1; D is unclear. The CDR3 covers 17 residues. Germline-derived CDR1 and CDR2 are DFQATT and SNEGSKA (reference sequence). V lost 0 bases, J lost 2 bases, and 19 bases lay in between. Here the CDR3 reads CSARDVLADGPNTEAFF. The CDR3 DNA reads as TGCAGTGCTAGAGATGTTTTGGCAGACGGACCTAACACTGAAGCTTTCTTT.

The chain uses TRBV24-1 and TRBJ2-1; TRBD1 matches at 7 bases. Germline V gene data show CDR1 as KGHDR and CDR2 as SFDVKD. V lost 7 bases, J lost 5 bases, and 13 bases stayed unmatched. The CDR3 totals 16 residues. As DNA, the CDR3 is TGTGCCACCAGGACAGGGATGGGAAGAGGGAACAATGAGCAGTTCTTC. It codes for CATRTGMGRGNNEQFF.

The genes are TRBV7-9 and TRBJ2-1; 7 bases fit TRBD2. V dropped 4 bases and J dropped 1; count of bases not matched to a gene: 10. CDR1 is SEHNR and CDR2 is FQNEAQ in the germline V gene (reference sequence). The CDR3 spans 17 residues. CDR3 region: CASSSWTAGESYNEQFF. The CDR3, as DNA: TGTGCCAGCAGCTCCTGGACGGCGGGAGAGTCCTACAATGAGCAGTTCTTC.

The V gene is TRBV6-1, the J gene TRBJ1-5; 7 bases agree with TRBD1. The germline gives CDR1 MNHNS, CDR2 SASEGT. The V and J ends lost 6 bases and 1 base, in that order; junction bases with no gene match: 3. This CDR3 is 14 amino acids long. CDR3 DNA sequence: TGTGCCAGCAGCTTACAGGGGAGCAATCAGCCCCAGCATTTT. Translated: CASSLQGSNQPQHF.

This clonotype was seen more than once but under ten times. This chain connects TRBV2 to TRBJ2-5; the D is unclear. V shed 8 bases and J shed 5 bases, with 9 bases lying between them. Per the germline V gene, CDR1 is SNHLY and CDR2 is FYNNEI. The CDR3 covers 11 residues. The CDR3 sequence is CASSSGETQYF. The CDR3 coding sequence is TGTGCCAGCTCCTCTGGGGAGACCCAGTACTTC. Looking up the rest from reference TRBV2 and TRBJ2-5 gives the full variable domain: EPEVTQTPSHQVTQMGQEVILRCVPISNHLYFYWYRQILGQKVEFLVSFYNNEISEKSEIFDDQFSVERPDGSNFTLKIRSTKLEDSAMYFCASSSGETQYFGPGTRLLVL.

In its sample, this clonotype ranks as hyperexpanded (1% or more). The V and J genes are TRBV18 and TRBJ2-5; D remains ambiguous. The V and J ends lost 0 bases and 4 bases respectively, with 9 bases between them. CDR1 is KGHSH, CDR2 LQKENI, per germline. The CDR3 covers 14 residues. CDR3 amino acids: CASSPPIPRETQYF. Here the CDR3 DNA reads TGTGCCAGCTCACCACCTATTCCGAGAGAGACCCAGTACTTC.

The V call is TRBV6-5, the J call TRBJ2-7; 11 bases align to TRBD2. J was trimmed by 1 base and V by 2 bases; bases with no gene match: 10. Germline V CDR1 and CDR2: MNHEY, SVGAGI. The CDR3 runs 18 residues. CDR3 sequence: CASSYRRLAGGRSYEQYF. CDR3 in DNA: TGTGCCAGCAGTTACCGTAGGCTAGCGGGGGGCCGATCCTACGAGCAGTACTTC.

V usage is TRBV6-1 and J usage is TRBJ2-1; D is unresolved. Germline-derived CDR1 and CDR2 are MNHNS and SASEGT. V lost 11 bases to trimming and J lost 8 bases, with 13 bases between them. This CDR3 is built from 11 residues. The CDR3 region is CAGVSRYEQFF. DNA of the CDR3: TGTGCCGGGGTGAGTCGGTATGAGCAGTTCTTC.

The J gene is TRBJ2-3, the V gene TRBV28; 9 bases agree with TRBD2. With 6 bases clipped from V and 0 bases from J, the junction kept 7 bases outside the gene matches. CDR3 size: 16 residues. Germline CDR1 is MDHEN and CDR2 is SYDVKM. In DNA form, the CDR3 reads TGTGCCAGCAGCCCGACTAGCGGCACTAGCACAGATACGCAGTATTTT. Protein product: CASSPTSGTSTDTQYF.

The chain joins TRBV20-1 to TRBJ1-3; D unresolved. The CDR3 is made up of 14 amino acids. Germline-derived CDR1 and CDR2 are DFQATT and SNEGSKA (reference sequence). V was shortened by 3 bases and J by 4 bases, with 13 bases between the two germline ends. CDR3: CSARDLRKGNTIYF. CDR3 sequence (DNA): TGCAGTGCTAGGGACCTCAGAAAAGGAAACACCATATATTTT.

V and J are TRBV24-1 and TRBJ2-1; the match to TRBD1 covers 8 bases. Germline V gene sequence: CDR1 KGHDR, CDR2 SFDVKD. With V trimmed by 0 bases and J by 2 bases, 8 bases remained unmatched. The CDR3 covers 18 residues. The CDR3 here is CATSDLRVRDRPYNEQFF. As DNA, the CDR3 is TGTGCCACCAGTGATTTGCGCGTCCGGGACAGGCCCTACAATGAGCAGTTCTTC.

CDR3 coding DNA: TGTGCCAGCAGCAAAGTAAAAGGGGATTCGAGGACAGGGGGCGGGGGCTACACCTTC. Its protein is CASSKVKGDSRTGGGGYTF. This chain joins TRBV21-1 and TRBJ1-2; no check of the table's D call, TRBD1, against the DNA was made. TRBV21-1 is deemed a pseudogene. This CDR3 region has 19 residues.